This T cell receptor (beta chain) is drawn from a study of graft-versus-host responses after intestinal transplantation. In the case of this clone: Its antigen is currently unknown.

Study-wide results and limits: High graft-versus-host to host-versus-graft clonal ratios were found in allografts of patients who had graft-donor T cell macrochimerism. GvH clonotypes were identified within recipient marrow, with a subset emerging first in ileum or blood.

The method was immunoSEQ multiplex PCR; TCRdb's version includes in-frame clones alone and lacks a portion of them. This table has some 120,000 clones, about nine tenths appearing once. CDR1 and CDR2 from the germline V gene are GTSNPN and SVGIG (reference sequence). The CDR3 consists of 13 residues. Trimming removed 3 bases at V and 3 bases at J, with 9 bases between. Here the sequenced sample was unstimulated CD4+ T cells sorted from spleen or lymph node cells, taken before intestinal transplant. This TCR was sampled from a human donor who received an intestinal transplant. This rearrangement joins TRBV30 to TRBJ1-5; D not certain. CDR3 in DNA: TGTGCCTGGAGCGGGAGCAACAATCAGCCCCAGCATTTT. Protein product: CAWSGSNNQPQHF. Full variable domain (rest looked up from reference TRBV30 and TRBJ1-5): SQTIHQWPATLVQPVGSPLSLECTVEGTSNPNLYWYRQAAGRGLQLLFYSVGIGQISSEVPQNLSASRPQDRQFILSSKKLLLSDSGFYLCAWSGSNNQPQHFGDGTRLSIL.